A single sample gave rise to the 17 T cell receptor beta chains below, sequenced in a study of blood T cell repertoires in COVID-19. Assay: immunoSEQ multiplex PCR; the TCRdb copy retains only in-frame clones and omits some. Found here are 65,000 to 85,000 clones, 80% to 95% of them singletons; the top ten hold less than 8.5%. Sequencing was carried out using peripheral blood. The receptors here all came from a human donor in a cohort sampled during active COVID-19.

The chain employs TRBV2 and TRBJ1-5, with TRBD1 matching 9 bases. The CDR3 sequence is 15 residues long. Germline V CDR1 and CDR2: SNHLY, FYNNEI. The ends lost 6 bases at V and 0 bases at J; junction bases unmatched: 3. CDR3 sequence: CASRGDRVSNQPQHF. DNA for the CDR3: TGTGCCAGCAGGGGGGACAGGGTTAGCAATCAGCCCCAGCATTTT.

The CDR3 loop is CASSESPGLYSNQPQHF. The DNA for the CDR3 is TGTGCCAGCAGTGAATCTCCTGGACTATATAGCAATCAGCCCCAGCATTTT. The chain is built from TRBV25-1 and TRBJ1-5; D gene unclear. This CDR3 is 17 amino acids long. CDR1 and CDR2 from the germline V gene are MGHDK and SYGVNS. Trimming left V 1 base short and J 0 bases short, with 13 bases between.

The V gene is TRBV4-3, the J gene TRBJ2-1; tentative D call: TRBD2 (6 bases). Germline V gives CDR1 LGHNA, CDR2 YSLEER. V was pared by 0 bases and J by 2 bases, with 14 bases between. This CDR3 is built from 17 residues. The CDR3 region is CASSQEATSWAYNEQFF. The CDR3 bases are TGCGCCAGCAGCCAAGAGGCAACTAGCTGGGCCTACAATGAGCAGTTCTTC.

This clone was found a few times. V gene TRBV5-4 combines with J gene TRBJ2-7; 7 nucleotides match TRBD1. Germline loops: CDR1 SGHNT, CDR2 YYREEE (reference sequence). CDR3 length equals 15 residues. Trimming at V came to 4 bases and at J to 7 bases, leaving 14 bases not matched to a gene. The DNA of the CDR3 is TGTGCCAGCAGCCATGGGACAGTGGGTTTGGGGGAGCAGTACTTC. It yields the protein CASSHGTVGLGEQYF.

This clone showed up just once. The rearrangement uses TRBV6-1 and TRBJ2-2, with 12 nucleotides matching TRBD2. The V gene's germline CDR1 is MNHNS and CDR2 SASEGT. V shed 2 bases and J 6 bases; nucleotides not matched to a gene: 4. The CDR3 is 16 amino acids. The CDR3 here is CASSELAGGQSGELFF. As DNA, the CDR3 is TGTGCCAGCAGTGAACTAGCGGGGGGGCAATCCGGGGAGCTGTTTTTT.

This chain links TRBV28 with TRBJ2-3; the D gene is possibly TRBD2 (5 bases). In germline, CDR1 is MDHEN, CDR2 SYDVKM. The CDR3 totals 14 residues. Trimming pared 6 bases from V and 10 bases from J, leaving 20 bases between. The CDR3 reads CASSTTFGVGSQYF. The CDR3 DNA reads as TGTGCCAGCAGCACGACCTTCGGGGTGGGGTCGCAGTATTTT.

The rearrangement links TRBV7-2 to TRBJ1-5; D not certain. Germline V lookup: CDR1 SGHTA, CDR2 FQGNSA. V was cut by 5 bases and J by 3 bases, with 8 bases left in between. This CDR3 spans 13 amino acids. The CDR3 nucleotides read TGTGCCAGCAGCCCCCGTTTCAATCAGCCCCAGCATTTT. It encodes CASSPRFNQPQHF.

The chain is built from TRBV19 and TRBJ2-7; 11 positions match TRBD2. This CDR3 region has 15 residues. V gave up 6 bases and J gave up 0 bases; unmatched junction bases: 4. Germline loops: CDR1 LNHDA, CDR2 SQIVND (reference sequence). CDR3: CASSPTSGDSYEQYF. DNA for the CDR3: TGTGCCAGTAGCCCGACTAGCGGGGACTCCTACGAGCAGTACTTC.

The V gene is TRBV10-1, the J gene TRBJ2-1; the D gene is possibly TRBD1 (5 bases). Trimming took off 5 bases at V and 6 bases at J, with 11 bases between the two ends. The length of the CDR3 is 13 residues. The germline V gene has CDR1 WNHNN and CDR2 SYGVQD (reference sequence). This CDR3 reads CASSPGWFNEQFF. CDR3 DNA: TGCGCCAGCAGTCCAGGGTGGTTCAATGAGCAGTTCTTC.

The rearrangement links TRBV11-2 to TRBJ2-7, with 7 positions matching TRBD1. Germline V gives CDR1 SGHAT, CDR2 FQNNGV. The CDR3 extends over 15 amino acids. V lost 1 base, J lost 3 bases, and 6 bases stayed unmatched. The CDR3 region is CASSLARDSRYEQYF. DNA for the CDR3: TGTGCCAGCAGCTTAGCCCGGGACAGCCGCTACGAGCAGTACTTC.

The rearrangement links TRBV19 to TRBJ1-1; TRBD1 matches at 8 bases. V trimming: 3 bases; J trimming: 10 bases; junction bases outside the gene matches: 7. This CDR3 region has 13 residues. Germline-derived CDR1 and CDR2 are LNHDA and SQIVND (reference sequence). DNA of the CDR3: TGTGCCAGTAGTATTCGTGGACAGGGTGTAGCTTTCTTT. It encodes CASSIRGQGVAFF.

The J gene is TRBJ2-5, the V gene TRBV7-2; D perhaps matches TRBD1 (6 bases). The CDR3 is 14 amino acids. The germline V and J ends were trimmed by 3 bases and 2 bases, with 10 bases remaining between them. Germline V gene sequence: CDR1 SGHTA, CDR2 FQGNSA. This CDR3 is CASSFQTGQETQYF. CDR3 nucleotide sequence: TGTGCCAGCAGCTTCCAGACAGGACAAGAGACCCAGTACTTC.

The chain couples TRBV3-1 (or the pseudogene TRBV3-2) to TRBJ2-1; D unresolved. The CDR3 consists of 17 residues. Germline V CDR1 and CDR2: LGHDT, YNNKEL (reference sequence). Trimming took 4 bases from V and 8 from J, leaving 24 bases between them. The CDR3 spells CASSRTPALGPPDEQFF. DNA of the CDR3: TGTGCCAGCAGCCGAACTCCCGCACTGGGCCCCCCTGATGAGCAGTTCTTC.

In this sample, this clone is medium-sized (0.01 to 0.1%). The CDR3 loop is CASSQDISGGLLADEQFF. In DNA, the CDR3 is TGCGCCAGCAGCCAAGATATAAGCGGGGGCCTCCTGGCCGATGAGCAGTTCTTC. The rearrangement uses TRBV4-3 and TRBJ2-1, with 8 nucleotides matching TRBD2. V was pared by 0 bases and J by 8 bases, with 15 bases of the junction left unmatched. This CDR3 has 18 residues. CDR1 is LGHNA, CDR2 YSLEER, per germline.

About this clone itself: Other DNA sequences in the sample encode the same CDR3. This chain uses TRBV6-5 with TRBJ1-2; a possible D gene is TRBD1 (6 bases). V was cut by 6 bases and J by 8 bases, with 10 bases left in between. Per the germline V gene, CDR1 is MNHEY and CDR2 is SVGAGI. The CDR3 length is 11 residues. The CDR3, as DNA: TGTGCCAGCAGCCAGGGGCACGGCTACACCTTC. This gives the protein CASSQGHGYTF.

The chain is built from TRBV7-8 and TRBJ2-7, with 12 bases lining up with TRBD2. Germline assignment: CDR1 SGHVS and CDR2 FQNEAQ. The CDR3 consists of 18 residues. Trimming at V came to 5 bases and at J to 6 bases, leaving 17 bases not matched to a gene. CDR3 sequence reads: CASSPSRLAGAHYVEQYF. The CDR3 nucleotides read TGTGCCAGCAGCCCGTCCAGACTAGCGGGGGCCCATTACGTCGAGCAGTACTTC.

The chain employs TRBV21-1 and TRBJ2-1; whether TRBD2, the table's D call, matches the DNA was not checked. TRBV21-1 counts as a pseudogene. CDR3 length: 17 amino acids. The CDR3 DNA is TGTGCCAGCTCCCCTTGGACAAGACTAGGCGTCACCTGTGAGCAGTTCTTC. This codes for CASSPWTRLGVTCEQFF.